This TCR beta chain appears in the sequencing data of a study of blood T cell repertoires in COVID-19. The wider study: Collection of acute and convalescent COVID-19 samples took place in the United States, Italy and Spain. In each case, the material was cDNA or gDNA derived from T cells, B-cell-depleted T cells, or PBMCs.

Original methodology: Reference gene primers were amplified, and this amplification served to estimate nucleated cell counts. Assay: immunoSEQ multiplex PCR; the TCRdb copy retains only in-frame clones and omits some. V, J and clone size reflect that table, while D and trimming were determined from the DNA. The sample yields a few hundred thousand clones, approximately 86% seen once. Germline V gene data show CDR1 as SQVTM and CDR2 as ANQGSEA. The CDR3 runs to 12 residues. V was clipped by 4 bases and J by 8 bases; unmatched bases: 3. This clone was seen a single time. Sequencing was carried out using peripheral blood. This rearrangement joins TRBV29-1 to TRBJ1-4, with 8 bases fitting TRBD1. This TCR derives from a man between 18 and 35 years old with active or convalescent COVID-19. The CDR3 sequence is CSVVQGGEKLFF. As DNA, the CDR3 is TGCAGCGTTGTACAGGGGGGCGAAAAACTGTTTTTT.